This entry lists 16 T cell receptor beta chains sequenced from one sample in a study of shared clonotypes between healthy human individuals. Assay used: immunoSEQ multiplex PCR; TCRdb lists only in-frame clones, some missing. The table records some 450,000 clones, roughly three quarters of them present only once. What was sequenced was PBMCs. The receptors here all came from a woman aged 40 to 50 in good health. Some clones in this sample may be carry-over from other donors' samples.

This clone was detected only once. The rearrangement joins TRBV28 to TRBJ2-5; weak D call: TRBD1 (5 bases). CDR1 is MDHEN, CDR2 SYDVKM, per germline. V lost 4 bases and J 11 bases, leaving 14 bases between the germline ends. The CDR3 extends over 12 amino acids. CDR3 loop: CASSSQGFQQYF. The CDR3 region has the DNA TGTGCCAGCAGTTCTCAGGGATTCCAGCAGTACTTC.

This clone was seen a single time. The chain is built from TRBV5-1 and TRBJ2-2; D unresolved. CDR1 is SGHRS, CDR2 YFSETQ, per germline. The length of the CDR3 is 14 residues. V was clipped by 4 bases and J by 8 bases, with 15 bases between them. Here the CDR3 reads CASSPDPVEGELFF. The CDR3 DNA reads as TGCGCCAGCAGCCCTGACCCCGTAGAGGGGGAGCTGTTTTTT. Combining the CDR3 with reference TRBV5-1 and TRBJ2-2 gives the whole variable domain KAGVTQTPRYLIKTRGQQVTLSCSPISGHRSVSWYQQTPGQGLQFLFEYFSETQRNKGNFPGRFSGRQFSNSRSEMNVSTLELGDSALYLCASSPDPVEGELFFGEGSRLTVL.

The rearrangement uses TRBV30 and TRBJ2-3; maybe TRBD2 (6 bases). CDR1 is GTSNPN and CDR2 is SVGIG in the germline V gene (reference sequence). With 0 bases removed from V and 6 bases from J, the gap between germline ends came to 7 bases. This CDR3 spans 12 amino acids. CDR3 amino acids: CAWSVLADTQYF. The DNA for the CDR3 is TGTGCCTGGAGTGTACTAGCCGATACGCAGTATTTT.

The CDR3 nucleotides are TGTGCCAGCAGTGAAGGAGGAACAGGGGACTATGGCTACACCTTC. Amino acid sequence: CASSEGGTGDYGYTF. This rearrangement joins TRBV25-1 to TRBJ1-2; 7 nucleotides match TRBD1. The CDR3 extends over 15 amino acids. CDR1 is MGHDK and CDR2 is SYGVNS in the germline V gene. The V gene end was trimmed by 2 bases and the J gene end by 3 bases; junction bases not matched to a gene: 6.

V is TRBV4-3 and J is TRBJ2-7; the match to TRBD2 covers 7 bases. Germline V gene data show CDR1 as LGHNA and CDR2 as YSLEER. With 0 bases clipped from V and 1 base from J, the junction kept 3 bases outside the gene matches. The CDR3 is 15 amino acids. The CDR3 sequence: CASSQELARSYEQYF. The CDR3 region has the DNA TGCGCCAGCAGCCAAGAACTAGCGAGGTCCTACGAGCAGTACTTC.

Here the CDR3 DNA reads TGTGCCAGCAGTGACGGGAGTTGGGAGACCCAGTACTTC. Its protein is CASSDGSWETQYF. The chain employs TRBV2 and TRBJ2-5; D possibly corresponds to TRBD2 (6 bases). CDR1 and CDR2 from the germline V gene are SNHLY and FYNNEI. Between the trimmed V and J ends, which lost 3 bases and 5 bases, there was a span of 10 bases. The CDR3 spans 13 residues.

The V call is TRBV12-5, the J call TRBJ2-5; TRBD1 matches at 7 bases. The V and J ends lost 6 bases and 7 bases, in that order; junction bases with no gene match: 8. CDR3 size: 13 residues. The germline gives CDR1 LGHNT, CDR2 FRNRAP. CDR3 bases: TGTGCTAGTGGACCCACAGGGGTGGGGACCCAGTACTTC. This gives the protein CASGPTGVGTQYF.

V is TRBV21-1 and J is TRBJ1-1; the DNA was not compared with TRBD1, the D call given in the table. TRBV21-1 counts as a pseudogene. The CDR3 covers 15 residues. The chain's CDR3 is CASSKNRDRGAEAFF. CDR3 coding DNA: TGTGCCAGCAGCAAGAACCGGGACAGGGGGGCTGAAGCTTTCTTT.

The DNA of the CDR3 is TGTGCCAGCAGCCCCGGACTAGCGGGAGCCGGCTACGAGCAGTACTTC. Its protein product is CASSPGLAGAGYEQYF. The chain combines TRBV16 with TRBJ2-7; 13 nucleotides line up with TRBD2. V dropped 4 bases and J dropped 3; count of bases not matched to a gene: 6. This CDR3 contains 16 residues. The germline V gene encodes CDR1 KGHSY and CDR2 FQNENV.

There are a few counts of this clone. The CDR3 DNA sequence: TGTGCCAGTAGTAGGACCGGGACGGAAGTGGCCCAGTACTTC. Its translation is CASSRTGTEVAQYF. This chain links TRBV19 with TRBJ2-5; D is possibly TRBD1 or TRBD2 (5 bases each). V was clipped by 4 bases and J by 9 bases, with 18 bases between them. The germline CDR1 and CDR2 sequences are LNHDA and SQIVND (reference sequence). This CDR3 has 14 amino acids. Drawing the rest from reference TRBV19 and TRBJ2-5, the complete variable domain is DGGITQSPKYLFRKEGQNVTLSCEQNLNHDAMYWYRQDPGQGLRLIYYSQIVNDFQKGDIAEGYSVSREKKESFPLTVTSAQKNPTAFYLCASSRTGTEVAQYFGPGTRLLVL.

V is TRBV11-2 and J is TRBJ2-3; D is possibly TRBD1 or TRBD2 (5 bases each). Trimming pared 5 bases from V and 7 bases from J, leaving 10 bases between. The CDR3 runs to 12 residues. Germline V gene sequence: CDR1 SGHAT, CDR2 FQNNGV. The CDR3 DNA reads TGTGCCAGCAGCCCCCCGGGGCATACGCAGTATTTT. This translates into CASSPPGHTQYF. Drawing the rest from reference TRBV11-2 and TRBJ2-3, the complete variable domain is EAGVAQSPRYKIIEKRQSVAFWCNPISGHATLYWYQQILGQGPKLLIQFQNNGVVDDSQLPKDRFSAERLKGVDSTLKIQPAKLEDSAVYLCASSPPGHTQYFGPGTRLTVL.

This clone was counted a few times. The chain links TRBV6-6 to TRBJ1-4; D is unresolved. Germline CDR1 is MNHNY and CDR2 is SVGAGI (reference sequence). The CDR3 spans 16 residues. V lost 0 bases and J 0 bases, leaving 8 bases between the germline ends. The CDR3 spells CASSYSAVATNEKLFF. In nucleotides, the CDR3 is TGTGCCAGCAGTTACTCGGCCGTTGCAACTAATGAAAAACTGTTTTTT.

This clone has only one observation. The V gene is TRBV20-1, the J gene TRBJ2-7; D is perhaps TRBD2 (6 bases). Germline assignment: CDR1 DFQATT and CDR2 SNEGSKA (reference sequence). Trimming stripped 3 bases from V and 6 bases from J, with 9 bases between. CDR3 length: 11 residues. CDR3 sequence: CSASGRGEQYF. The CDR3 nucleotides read TGCAGTGCTAGCGGGCGGGGCGAGCAGTACTTC.

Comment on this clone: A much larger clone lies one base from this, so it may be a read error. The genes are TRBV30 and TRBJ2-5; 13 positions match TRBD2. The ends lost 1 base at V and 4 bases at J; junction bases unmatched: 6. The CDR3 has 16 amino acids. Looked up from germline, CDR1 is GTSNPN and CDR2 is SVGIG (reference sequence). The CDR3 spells CAWSAAGLAGRETQYF. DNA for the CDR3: TGTGCCTGGAGTGCAGCGGGACTAGCGGGACGAGAGACCCAGTACTTC.

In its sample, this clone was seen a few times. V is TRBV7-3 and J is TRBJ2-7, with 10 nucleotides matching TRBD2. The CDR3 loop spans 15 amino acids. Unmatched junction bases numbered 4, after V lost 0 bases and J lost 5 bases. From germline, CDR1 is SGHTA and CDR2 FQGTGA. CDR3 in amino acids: CASSLTLAGVNEQYF. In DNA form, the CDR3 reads TGTGCCAGCAGCTTAACGCTAGCGGGAGTCAACGAGCAGTACTTC.

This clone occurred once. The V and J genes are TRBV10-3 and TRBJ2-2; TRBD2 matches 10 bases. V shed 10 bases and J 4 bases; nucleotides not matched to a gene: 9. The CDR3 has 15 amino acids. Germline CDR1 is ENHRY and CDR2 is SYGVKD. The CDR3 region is CATGQLAGVTGELFF. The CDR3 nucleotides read TGTGCCACGGGGCAGCTAGCGGGAGTCACCGGGGAGCTGTTTTTT.